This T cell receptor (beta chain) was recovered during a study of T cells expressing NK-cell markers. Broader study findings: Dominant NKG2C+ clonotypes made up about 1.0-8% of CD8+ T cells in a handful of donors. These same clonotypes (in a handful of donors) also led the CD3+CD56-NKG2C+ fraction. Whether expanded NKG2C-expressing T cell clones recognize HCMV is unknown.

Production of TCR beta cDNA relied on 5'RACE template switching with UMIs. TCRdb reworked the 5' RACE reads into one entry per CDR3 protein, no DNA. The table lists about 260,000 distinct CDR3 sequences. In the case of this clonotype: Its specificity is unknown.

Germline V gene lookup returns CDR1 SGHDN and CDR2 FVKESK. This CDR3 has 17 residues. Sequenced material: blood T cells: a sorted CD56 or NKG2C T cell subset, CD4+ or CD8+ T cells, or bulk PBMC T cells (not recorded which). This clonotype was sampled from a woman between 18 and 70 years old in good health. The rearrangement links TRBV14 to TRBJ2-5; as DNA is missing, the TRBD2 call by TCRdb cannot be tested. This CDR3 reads CASSRITSGSLEETQYF.